This note documents a single T cell receptor beta chain sequence. The sample comes from a study of technical replicates of blood from a few donors. The CDR3 is 16 amino acids. Germline-derived CDR1 and CDR2 are LNHDA and SQIVND (reference sequence). V lost 5 bases and J lost 8, with 24 bases in between. Some clones are missing from TCRdb's copy, which holds only in-frame ones; the method was immunoSEQ multiplex PCR. Among some 96,000 clones listed, approximately 96% were seen once. Sequenced input: T cells isolated from PBMCs. The sequence derives from a human donor in good health. This chain uses TRBV19 with TRBJ1-2; a weak D match, TRBD1 (6 bases). The CDR3 sequence is CASSPTLGTPVGGYTF. The CDR3 DNA reads as TGTGCCAGTAGTCCGACACTAGGGACACCCGTTGGGGGCTACACCTTC.